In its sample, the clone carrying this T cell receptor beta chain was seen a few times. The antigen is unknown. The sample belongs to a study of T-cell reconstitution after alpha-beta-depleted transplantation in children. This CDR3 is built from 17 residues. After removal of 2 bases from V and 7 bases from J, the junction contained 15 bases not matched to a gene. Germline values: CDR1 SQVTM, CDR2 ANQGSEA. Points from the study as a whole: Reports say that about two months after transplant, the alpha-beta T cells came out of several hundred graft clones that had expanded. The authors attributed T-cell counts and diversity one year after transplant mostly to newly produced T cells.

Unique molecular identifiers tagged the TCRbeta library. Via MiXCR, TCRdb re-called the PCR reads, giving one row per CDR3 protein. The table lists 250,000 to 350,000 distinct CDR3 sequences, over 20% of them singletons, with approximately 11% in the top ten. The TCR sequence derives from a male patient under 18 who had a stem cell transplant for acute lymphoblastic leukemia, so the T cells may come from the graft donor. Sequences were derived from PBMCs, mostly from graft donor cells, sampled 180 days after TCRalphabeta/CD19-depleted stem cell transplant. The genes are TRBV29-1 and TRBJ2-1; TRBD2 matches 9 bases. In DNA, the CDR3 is TGCAGCGTTGAAAGAAAACATCGGACTAGCGCGAGGAATGAGCAGTTCTTC. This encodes CSVERKHRTSARNEQFF.